This entry describes one T cell receptor (beta chain). Its antigen has not been determined. Base qualities are not at hand, and no much larger clone is one base apart. This sample is part of a study of T cell changes during pregnancy in multiple sclerosis (dated 2019 in TCRdb). As for the study more broadly: Changes in the T cell repertoire over the course of pregnancy were examined in this study in women with multiple sclerosis.

The protocol used for the library was the immunoSEQ multiplex PCR assay. What TCRdb holds here is the immuneACCESS table cut down to in-frame rearrangements. Part of the clones is not present; checked against another copy, under half of the missing clones reflect an unresolved V gene, and the others are unexplained. Counted in this sample were around 100,000 clones; about nine tenths of them appeared once. Less than 2% of the sample is in the top ten clones. The specimen comprised peripheral blood, sampled after pregnancy. The source of this sequence is a female donor with multiple sclerosis, enrolled in a pregnancy study.

The base sequence is TGTGCCAGCAGTTTTCCCACAGGGGGATCCAGCGAAAAACTGTTTTTT. It is translated as CASSFPTGGSSEKLFF. The rearranged segments are TRBV28 and TRBJ1-4; 8 middle bases align to TRBD1. The germline V and J ends show losses of 3 bases and 8 bases respectively, and no gene match explains 11 bases of the junction. The CDR3 runs 16 residues from the cysteine to the phenylalanine. The DNA shown is the 48-base CDR3, in frame from base 1. Based on the germline V gene, the CDR1 and CDR2 sequences are MDHEN and SYDVKM.